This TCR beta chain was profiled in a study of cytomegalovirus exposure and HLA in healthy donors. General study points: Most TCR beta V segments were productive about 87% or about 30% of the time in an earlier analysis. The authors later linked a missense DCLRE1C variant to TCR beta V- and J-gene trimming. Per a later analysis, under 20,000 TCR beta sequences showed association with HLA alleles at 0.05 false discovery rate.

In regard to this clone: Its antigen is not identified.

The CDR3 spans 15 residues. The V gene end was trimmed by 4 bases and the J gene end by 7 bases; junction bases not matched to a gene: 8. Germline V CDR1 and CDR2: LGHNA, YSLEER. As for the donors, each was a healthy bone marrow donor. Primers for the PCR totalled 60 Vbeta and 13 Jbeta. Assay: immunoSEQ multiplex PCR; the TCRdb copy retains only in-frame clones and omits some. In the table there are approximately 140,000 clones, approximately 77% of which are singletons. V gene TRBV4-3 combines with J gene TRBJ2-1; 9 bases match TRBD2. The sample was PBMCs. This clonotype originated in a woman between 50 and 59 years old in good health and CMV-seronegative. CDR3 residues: CASSRESGGPNEQFF. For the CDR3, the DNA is TGCGCCAGCAGCCGTGAAAGCGGGGGGCCTAATGAGCAGTTCTTC.